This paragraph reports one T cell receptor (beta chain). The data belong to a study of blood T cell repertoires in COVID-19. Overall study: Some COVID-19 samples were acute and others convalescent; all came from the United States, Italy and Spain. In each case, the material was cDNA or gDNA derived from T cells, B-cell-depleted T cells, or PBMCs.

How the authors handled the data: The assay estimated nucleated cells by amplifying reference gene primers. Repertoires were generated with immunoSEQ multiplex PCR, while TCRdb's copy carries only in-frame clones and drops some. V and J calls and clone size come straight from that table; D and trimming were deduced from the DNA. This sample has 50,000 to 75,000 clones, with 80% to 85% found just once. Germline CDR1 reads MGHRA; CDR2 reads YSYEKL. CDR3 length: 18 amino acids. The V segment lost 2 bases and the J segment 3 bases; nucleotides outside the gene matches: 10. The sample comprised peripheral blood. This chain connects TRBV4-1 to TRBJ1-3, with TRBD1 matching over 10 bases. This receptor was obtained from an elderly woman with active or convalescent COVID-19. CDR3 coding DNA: TGCGCCAGCAGCCAACTAACCCGGGACAGGGGTTATGGAAACACCATATATTTT. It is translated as CASSQLTRDRGYGNTIYF.